This section outlines one T cell receptor beta chain sequence together with its context. The sample comes from a study of T-cell memory formation after mild COVID-19. TCRdb itself ran the 5' RACE reads through MiXCR, one entry per CDR3 protein. The sample includes roughly 370,000 distinct CDR3 sequences, 15% to 20% seen only once; the top ten take around a fifth. Sample: PBMCs or a T cell subset sorted from them (not recorded which). This receptor was taken from a man aged 18 to 30 who had mild COVID-19 (a few samples of this study predate the infection). Cell type and time point are not known.

CDR3 sequence (DNA): TGCAGCGTTGAGGGACAGGGTTCAGATACGCAGTATTTT. It translates to CSVEGQGSDTQYF. The chain is built from TRBV29-1 and TRBJ2-3; 9 bases map to TRBD1. The junction had 2 bases not matched to a gene; V was cut back by 3 bases and J by 4 bases. Germline CDR1 and CDR2: SQVTM and ANQGSEA. The CDR3 covers 13 residues.